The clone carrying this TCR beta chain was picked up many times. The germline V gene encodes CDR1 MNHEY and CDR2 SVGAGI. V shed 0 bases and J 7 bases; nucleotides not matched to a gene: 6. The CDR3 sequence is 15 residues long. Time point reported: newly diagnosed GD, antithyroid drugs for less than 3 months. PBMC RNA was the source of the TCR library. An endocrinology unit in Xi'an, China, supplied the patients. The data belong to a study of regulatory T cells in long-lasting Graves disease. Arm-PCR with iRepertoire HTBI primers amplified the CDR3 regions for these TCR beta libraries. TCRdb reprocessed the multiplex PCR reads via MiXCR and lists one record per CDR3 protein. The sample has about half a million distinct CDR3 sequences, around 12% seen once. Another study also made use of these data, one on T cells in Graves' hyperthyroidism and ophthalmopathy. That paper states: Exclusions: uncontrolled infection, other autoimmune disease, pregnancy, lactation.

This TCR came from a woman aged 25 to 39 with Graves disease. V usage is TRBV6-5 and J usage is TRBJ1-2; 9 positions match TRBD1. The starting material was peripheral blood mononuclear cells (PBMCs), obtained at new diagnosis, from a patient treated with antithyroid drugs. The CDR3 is CASSYSGTGPGGYTF. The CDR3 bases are TGTGCCAGCAGTTACTCGGGGACAGGGCCCGGTGGCTACACCTTC.